This T cell receptor beta chain was recorded in a study of blood T cells in healthy people across ages. Study information: Every two T cells gave about one barcoded beta molecule via template switching. General study findings and limits: A roughly linear fall in TCR beta diversity per million T cells was seen with increasing age.

Healthy Caucasians from Russia aged roughly 6 to 95 served as donors. With a J-beta primer mix and a sample-barcoded 5' primer, a second PCR ran about 7 to 12 cycles. Each TCR beta cDNA got a 12-nucleotide random molecular identifier. TCRdb reanalysed the 5' RACE reads using MiXCR and keeps one entry per CDR3 protein. The data show under 1 million distinct CDR3 sequences, with under 45% seen just once and under 20% held by the top ten. There are a few counts of this clonotype. Antigen: not known. The receptor comes from a man aged 55 to 70 in good health. Sequencing used blood.

CDR3 nucleotides: TGTGCCAGCACCAAGACAGGGAGGTTAGCTAATGAAAAACTGTTTTTT. It is translated as CASTKTGRLANEKLFF. This chain links TRBV12-3 or TRBV12-4 with TRBJ1-4; 7 bases are shared with TRBD1. V lost 7 bases, J lost 3 bases, and 11 bases stayed unmatched. This CDR3 has 16 residues.